One T cell receptor beta chain is described in this entry. No antigen is known for it. The entry originates in a study of shared clonotypes between healthy human individuals. At the level of the study: Aged 18 to 49, the donors were two women and a few men. Whole-study findings and limits: Investigators collected only blood, and repertoires in tissues likely differ. A generally larger estimated richness was seen in naive subsets than in memory subsets. Sequencing of the sorted subsets was shown by rarefaction to be incomplete despite large depth.

The germline V and J ends were trimmed by 0 bases and 2 bases, with 5 bases remaining between them. Germline V gives CDR1 MGHRA, CDR2 YSYEKL. The CDR3 has 13 residues. TCRdb's table, derived via immunoSEQ multiplex PCR, lists solely in-frame clones and lacks some. The table has roughly 890,000 clones, almost 95% seen once; the top ten hold nearly 25%. Naive CD8 cells comprised CD45RO-negative, CCR7-positively selected cells, excluding terminally differentiated effector memory CD45RA+ cells. Specimen: naive CD8+ T cells sorted from blood. The sequence was obtained from a man under 40 in good health. This chain links TRBV4-1 with TRBJ2-7; D not certain. The CDR3: CASSQDWTYEQYF. The CDR3 coding sequence is TGCGCCAGCAGCCAAGATTGGACCTACGAGCAGTACTTC.